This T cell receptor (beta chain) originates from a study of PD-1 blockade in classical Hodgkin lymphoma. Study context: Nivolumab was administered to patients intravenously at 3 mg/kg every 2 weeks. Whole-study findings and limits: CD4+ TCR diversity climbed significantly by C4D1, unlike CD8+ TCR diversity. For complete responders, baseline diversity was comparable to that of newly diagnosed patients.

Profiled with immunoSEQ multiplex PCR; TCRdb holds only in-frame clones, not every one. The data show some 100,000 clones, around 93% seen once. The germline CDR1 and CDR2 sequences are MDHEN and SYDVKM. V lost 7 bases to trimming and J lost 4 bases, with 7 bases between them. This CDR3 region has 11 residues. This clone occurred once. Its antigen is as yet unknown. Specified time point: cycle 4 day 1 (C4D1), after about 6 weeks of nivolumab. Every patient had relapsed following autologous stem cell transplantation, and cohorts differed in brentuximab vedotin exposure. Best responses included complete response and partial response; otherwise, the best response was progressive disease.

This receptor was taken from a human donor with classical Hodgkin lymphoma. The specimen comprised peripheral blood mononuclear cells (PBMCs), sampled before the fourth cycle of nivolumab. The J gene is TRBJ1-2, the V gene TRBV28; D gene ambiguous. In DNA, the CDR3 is TGTGCCAGCACGGGCGGCTATGGCTACACCTTC. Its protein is CASTGGYGYTF.